The present entry profiles one T cell receptor beta chain with its context. Its cognate antigen is unknown. Histologic diagnosis was independently verified by two lung pathologists. The sample is drawn from a study of immune evolution from preneoplasia to lung adenocarcinoma. Study-wide points: Compared with EGFR-mutant or double wild-type lesions, KRAS-mutant nodules were more clonal. Later-stage lesions appeared to have more T cells, more diversity, less clonality.

Sequenced by immunoSEQ multiplex PCR; TCRdb stores in-frame clones only, minus some. The sample has over 6,500 clones, just under 85% seen once; the top ten hold more than 2%. Sequencing was performed on FFPE invasive lung adenocarcinoma tissue. This clonotype was sampled from a person between 45 and 75 years old with lung adenocarcinoma.

DNA for the CDR3: TGTGCCAGCAGCTTAACGGGCCGTACAGGGGGCGGGAACTATGGCTACACCTTC. This translates into CASSLTGRTGGGNYGYTF. The rearrangement uses TRBV7-3 and TRBJ1-2, with TRBD1 matching over 9 bases. V shed 0 bases and J 2 bases; nucleotides not matched to a gene: 10. The CDR3 runs 18 residues. Germline CDR1 SGHTA, CDR2 FQGTGA.